A few counts support the clone carrying this T cell receptor beta chain. This sample was included in a study of CD8 T cells in ankylosing spondylitis. TCRdb reanalysed the 5' RACE reads using MiXCR and keeps one entry per CDR3 protein. The data hold about 160,000 distinct CDR3 sequences, with 15% to 20% observed a single time. The CDR3 contains 14 residues. The ends were cut back, 7 bases at V and 6 bases at J, with 18 bases in the middle. Germline V CDR1 and CDR2: SQVTM, ANQGSEA. This receptor was taken from a male donor with ankylosing spondylitis or in good health (not recorded which). Sequenced: blood, either unsorted or a sorted T cell fraction (not recorded which). This rearrangement joins TRBV29-1 to TRBJ1-4; a weak D match, TRBD1 (6 bases). The CDR3 DNA sequence: TGCAGCGCCAACCTACAGGGATCGTATGAAAAACTGTTTTTT. It is translated as CSANLQGSYEKLFF.